This T cell receptor beta chain is from a study of T cell responses to AZD1222 COVID-19 vaccine. Study-level points and caveats: Spike-specific TCR breadth and depth grew following two AZD1222 doses.

This CDR3 comprises 15 residues. Trimming at V came to 1 base and at J to 4 bases, leaving 6 bases not matched to a gene. Germline lookup yields CDR1 SGHAT and CDR2 FQNNGV. Regarding this clone: Its matching antigen is unknown.

Sequencing was performed with immunoSEQ multiplex PCR; in TCRdb, only in-frame clones are kept and a portion is missing. The repertoire consists of 90,000 to 120,000 clones, with around 90% occurring once and the leading ten covering 3.5% to 4.5%. This receptor was obtained from an adult in good health. The chain uses TRBV11-2 and TRBJ1-2, with 7 bases aligning to TRBD1. The sample consisted of peripheral blood, taken on day 0 of AZD1222 vaccination. The CDR3 sequence is CASSLGEGAGYGYTF. Here the CDR3 DNA reads TGTGCCAGCAGCTTAGGAGAGGGGGCCGGCTATGGCTACACCTTC.